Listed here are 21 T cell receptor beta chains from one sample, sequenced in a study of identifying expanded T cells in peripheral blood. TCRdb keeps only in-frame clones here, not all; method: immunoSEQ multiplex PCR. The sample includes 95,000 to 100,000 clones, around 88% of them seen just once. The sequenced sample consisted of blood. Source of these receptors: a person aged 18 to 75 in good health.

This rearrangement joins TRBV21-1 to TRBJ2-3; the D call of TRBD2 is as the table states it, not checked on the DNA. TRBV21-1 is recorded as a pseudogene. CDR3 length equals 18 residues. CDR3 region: CASSKSHLESDYTDTQYF. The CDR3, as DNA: TGTGCCAGCAGCAAAAGTCATCTAGAATCGGATTACACAGATACGCAGTATTTT.

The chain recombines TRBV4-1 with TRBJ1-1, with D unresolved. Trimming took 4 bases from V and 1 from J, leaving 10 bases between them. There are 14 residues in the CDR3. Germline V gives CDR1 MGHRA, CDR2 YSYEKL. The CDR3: CASSPPGRNTEAFF. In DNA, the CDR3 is TGCGCCAGCAGCCCCCCGGGGAGGAACACTGAAGCTTTCTTT.

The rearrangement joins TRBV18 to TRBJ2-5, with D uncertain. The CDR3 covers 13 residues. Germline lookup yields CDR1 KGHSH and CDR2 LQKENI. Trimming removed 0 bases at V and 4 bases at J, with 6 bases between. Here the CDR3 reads CASSPPVVETQYF. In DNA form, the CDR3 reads TGTGCCAGCTCACCACCGGTGGTAGAGACCCAGTACTTC.

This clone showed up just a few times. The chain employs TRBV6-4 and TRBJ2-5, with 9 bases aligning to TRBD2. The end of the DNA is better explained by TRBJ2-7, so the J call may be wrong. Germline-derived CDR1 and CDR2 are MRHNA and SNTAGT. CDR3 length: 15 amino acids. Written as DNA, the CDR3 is TGTGCCAGCAGCCCAATAGCGGGGGCTTCCTACGAGCAGTACTTC. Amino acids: CASSPIAGASYEQYF.

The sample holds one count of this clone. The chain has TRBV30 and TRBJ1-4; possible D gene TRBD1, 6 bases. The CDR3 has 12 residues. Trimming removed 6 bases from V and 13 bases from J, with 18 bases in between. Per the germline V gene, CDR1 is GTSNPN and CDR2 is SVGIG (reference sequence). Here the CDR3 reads CACDGGGQGLFF. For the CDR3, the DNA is TGTGCCTGCGACGGGGGCGGGCAAGGACTGTTTTTT.

CDR3 sequence reads: CASSPSEVGGPYNEQFF. The CDR3 region has the DNA TGTGCCAGCAGCCCCTCTGAGGTGGGGGGCCCCTACAATGAGCAGTTCTTC. The chain has TRBV7-2 and TRBJ2-1, with D possibly called TRBD1 or TRBD2 (6 bases each). The V gene's germline CDR1 is SGHTA and CDR2 FQGNSA. Trimming removed 5 bases from V and 2 bases from J, with 19 bases in between. The CDR3 runs 17 residues. The full variable domain, in which reference TRBV7-2 and TRBJ2-1 provide the parts outside the CDR3, is GAGVSQSPSNKVTEKGKDVELRCDPISGHTALYWYRQSLGQGLEFLIYFQGNSAPDKSGLPSDRFSAERTGGSVSTLTIQRTQQEDSAVYLCASSPSEVGGPYNEQFFGPGTRLTVL.

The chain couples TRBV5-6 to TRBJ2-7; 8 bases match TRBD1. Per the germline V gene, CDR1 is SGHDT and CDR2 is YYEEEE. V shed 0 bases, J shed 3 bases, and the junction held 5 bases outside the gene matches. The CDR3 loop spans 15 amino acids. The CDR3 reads CASSLGAGGGYEQYF. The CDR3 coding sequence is TGTGCCAGCAGCTTGGGGGCAGGGGGCGGCTACGAGCAGTACTTC.

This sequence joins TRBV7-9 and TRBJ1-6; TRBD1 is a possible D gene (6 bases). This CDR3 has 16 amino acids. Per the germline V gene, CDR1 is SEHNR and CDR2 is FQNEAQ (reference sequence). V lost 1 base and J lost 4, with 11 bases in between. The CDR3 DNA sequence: TGTGCCAGCAGCTTAGACGGGACACCATATAATTCACCCCTCCACTTT. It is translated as CASSLDGTPYNSPLHF.

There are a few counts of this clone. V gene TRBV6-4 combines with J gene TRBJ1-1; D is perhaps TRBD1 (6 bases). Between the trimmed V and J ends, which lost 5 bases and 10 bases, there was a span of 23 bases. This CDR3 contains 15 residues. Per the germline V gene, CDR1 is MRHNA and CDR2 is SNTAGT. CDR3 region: CASSYNTVGGGSAFF. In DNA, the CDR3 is TGTGCCAGCAGTTATAATACGGTCGGAGGGGGATCAGCTTTCTTT.

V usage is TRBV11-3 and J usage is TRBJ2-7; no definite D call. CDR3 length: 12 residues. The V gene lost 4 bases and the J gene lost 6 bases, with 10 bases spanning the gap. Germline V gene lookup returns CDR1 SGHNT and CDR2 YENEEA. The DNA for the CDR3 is TGTGCCAGCAGCTCTACGCCAGGCGAGCAGTACTTC. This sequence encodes CASSSTPGEQYF.

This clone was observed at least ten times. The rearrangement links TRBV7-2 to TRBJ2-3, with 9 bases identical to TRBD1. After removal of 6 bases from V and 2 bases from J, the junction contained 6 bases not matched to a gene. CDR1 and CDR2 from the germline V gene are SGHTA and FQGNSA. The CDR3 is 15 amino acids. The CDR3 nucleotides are TGTGCCAGCAGAAGACAGGGGGGCTCCACAGATACGCAGTATTTT. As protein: CASRRQGGSTDTQYF.

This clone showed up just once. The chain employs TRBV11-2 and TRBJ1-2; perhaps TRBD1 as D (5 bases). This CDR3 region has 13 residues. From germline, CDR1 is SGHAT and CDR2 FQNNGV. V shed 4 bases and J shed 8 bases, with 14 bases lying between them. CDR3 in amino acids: CASSSDTGSGYTF. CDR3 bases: TGTGCCAGCAGCTCCGACACAGGCAGCGGCTACACCTTC.

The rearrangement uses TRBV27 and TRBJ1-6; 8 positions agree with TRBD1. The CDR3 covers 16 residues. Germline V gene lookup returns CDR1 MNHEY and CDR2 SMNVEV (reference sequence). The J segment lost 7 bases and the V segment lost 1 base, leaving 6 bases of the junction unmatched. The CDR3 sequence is CASSLWTTGANSPLHF. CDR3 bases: TGTGCCAGCAGTTTATGGACGACAGGGGCAAATTCACCCCTCCACTTT.

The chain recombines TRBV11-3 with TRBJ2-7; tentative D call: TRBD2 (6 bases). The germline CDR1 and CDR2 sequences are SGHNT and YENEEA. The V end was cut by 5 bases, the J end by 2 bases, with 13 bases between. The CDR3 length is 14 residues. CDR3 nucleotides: TGTGCCAGCAGCCCCTCGGGAGCCACCTACGAGCAGTACTTC. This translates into CASSPSGATYEQYF.

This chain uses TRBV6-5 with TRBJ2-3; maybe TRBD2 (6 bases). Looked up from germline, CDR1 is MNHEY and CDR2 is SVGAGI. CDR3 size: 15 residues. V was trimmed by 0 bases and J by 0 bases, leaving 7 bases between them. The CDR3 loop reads CASSYSRGSTDTQYF. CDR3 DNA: TGTGCCAGCAGTTACTCACGGGGGAGCACAGATACGCAGTATTTT.

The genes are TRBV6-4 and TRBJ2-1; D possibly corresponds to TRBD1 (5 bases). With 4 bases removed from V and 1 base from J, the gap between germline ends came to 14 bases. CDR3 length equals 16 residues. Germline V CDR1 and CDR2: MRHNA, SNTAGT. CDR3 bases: TGTGCCAGCAGTGTGGTTCGCAGGGTTTCCTACAATGAGCAGTTCTTC. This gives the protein CASSVVRRVSYNEQFF.

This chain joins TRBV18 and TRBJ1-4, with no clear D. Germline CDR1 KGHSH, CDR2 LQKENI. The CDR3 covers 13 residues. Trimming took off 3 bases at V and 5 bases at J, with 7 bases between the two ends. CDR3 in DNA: TGTGCCAGCTCACCGACGGGGAATGAAAAACTGTTTTTT. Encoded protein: CASSPTGNEKLFF. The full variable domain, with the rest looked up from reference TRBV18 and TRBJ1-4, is NAGVMQNPRHLVRRRGQEARLRCSPMKGHSHVYWYRQLPEEGLKFMVYLQKENIIDESGMPKERFSAEFPKEGPSILRIQQVVRGDSAAYFCASSPTGNEKLFFGSGTQLSVL.

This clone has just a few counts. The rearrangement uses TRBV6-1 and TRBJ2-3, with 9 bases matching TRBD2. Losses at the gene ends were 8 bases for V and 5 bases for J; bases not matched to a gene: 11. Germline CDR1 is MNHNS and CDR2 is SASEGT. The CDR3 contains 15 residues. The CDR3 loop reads CASGLGGAGGDTQYF. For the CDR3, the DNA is TGTGCCAGCGGGCTAGGGGGAGCGGGGGGAGATACGCAGTATTTT.

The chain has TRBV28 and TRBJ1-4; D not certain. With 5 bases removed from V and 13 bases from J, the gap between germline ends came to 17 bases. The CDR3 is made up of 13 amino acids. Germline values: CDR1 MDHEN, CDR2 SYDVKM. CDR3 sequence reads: CASSPLLKGRLFF. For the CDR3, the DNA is TGTGCCAGCAGTCCCCTATTAAAAGGGAGACTGTTTTTT.

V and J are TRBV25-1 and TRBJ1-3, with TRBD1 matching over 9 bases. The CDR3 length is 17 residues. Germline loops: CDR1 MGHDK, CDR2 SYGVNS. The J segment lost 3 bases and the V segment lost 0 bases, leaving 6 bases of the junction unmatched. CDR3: CASSEYTGQGFGNTIYF. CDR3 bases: TGTGCCAGCAGTGAATACACGGGACAGGGTTTTGGAAACACCATATATTTT.

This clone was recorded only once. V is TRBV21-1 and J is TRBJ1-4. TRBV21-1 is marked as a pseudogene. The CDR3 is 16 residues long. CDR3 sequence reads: CASSNPRDPSGVKLFF. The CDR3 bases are TGTGCCAGCAGCAACCCGAGGGACCCCTCCGGTGTGAAACTGTTTTTT.